The 15 T cell receptor beta chains below come from one sample, sequenced in a study of T cells in Graves' hyperthyroidism and ophthalmopathy. It was RNA transcripts that yielded the amplified TCR beta CDR3 regions. HTBI primers were the set used in a first-round RT-PCR of the TCR CDR3. One entry per CDR3 protein, called by TCRdb with MiXCR from the multiplex PCR reads. The table lists about 720,000 distinct CDR3 sequences, approximately 16% of them singletons. The sequenced sample was blood. These receptor sequences come from a man younger than 30 with Graves' hyperthyroidism.

In its sample, this clonotype was seen many times. The chain joins TRBV6-5 to TRBJ1-2; D unresolved. The CDR3 spans 14 residues. Trimming removed 2 bases from V and 6 bases from J, with 13 bases in between. Germline V gives CDR1 MNHEY, CDR2 SVGAGI. The CDR3 DNA follows: TGTGCCAGCAGTTACACCTCGGCAGCGAATGGCTACACCTTC. This codes for CASSYTSAANGYTF.

This clonotype appeared a few times. The chain joins TRBV5-7 to TRBJ1-1; D uncertain. TRBV5-7 is labeled an ORF, and its function is uncertain. The CDR3 is made up of 12 amino acids. The V end was cut by 1 base, the J end by 6 bases, with 7 bases between. This CDR3 reads CASSLRSSEAFF. DNA for the CDR3: TGTGCCAGCAGCTTGAGGAGCTCTGAAGCTTTCTTT.

This clonotype was counted only a few times. The chain carries TRBV20-1 and TRBJ2-7; a possible D gene is TRBD2 (7 bases). The V and J ends lost 0 bases and 4 bases respectively, with 28 bases between them. This CDR3 region has 19 residues. Germline assignment: CDR1 DFQATT and CDR2 SNEGSKA (reference sequence). CDR3 bases: TGCAGTGCTAGAGATAGGGCCCAGAGGGGGGGGCGGCCTCCTTACGAGCAGTACTTC. Its protein product is CSARDRAQRGGRPPYEQYF.

A few counts support this clonotype. The rearrangement links TRBV7-9 to TRBJ2-3; D is perhaps TRBD2 (5 bases). The CDR3 sequence is 15 residues long. Trimming removed 3 bases at V and 3 bases at J, with 13 bases between. Germline CDR1 is SEHNR and CDR2 is FQNEAQ (reference sequence). CDR3 nucleotides: TGTGCCAGCAGCTTGACTATACTGAGTACAGATACGCAGTATTTT. Encoded protein: CASSLTILSTDTQYF.

This clonotype was seen only a few times. The chain recombines TRBV27 with TRBJ2-3; 7 nucleotides align to TRBD1. The length of the CDR3 is 15 residues. In germline, CDR1 is MNHEY, CDR2 SMNVEV (reference sequence). V shed 4 bases, J shed 4 bases, and the junction held 8 bases outside the gene matches. CDR3: CASSSQGILADTQYF. The DNA of the CDR3 is TGTGCCAGCAGTTCACAGGGGATATTGGCAGATACGCAGTATTTT.

This clonotype showed up many times. V is TRBV2 and J is TRBJ2-2, with D possibly TRBD2 on 7 matching bases. Trimming left V 4 bases short and J 4 bases short, with 19 bases between. Per germline, CDR1 SNHLY and CDR2 FYNNEI. This CDR3 has 17 amino acids. The CDR3: CASSGWSGGESTGELFF. The CDR3, as DNA: TGTGCCAGCAGTGGATGGTCGGGGGGCGAAAGCACCGGGGAGCTGTTTTTT. Together with reference TRBV2 and TRBJ2-2, the CDR3 gives the full variable domain: EPEVTQTPSHQVTQMGQEVILRCVPISNHLYFYWYRQILGQKVEFLVSFYNNEISEKSEIFDDQFSVERPDGSNFTLKIRSTKLEDSAMYFCASSGWSGGESTGELFFGEGSRLTVL.

This clonotype was counted between two and nine times. The CDR3 does not close with the conserved phenylalanine or tryptophan, likely indicating a read error. The chain links TRBV6-1 to TRBJ1-1; 12 bases are shared with TRBD1. Germline CDR1 MNHNS, CDR2 SASEGT. After removal of 3 bases from V and 6 bases from J, the junction contained 11 bases not matched to a gene. The CDR3 is made up of 17 amino acids. The CDR3 coding sequence is TGTGCCAGCAGTGACCCGGGACAGGGGGCGCGAGAAGCTGAAGCTTTCCTT. Its protein product is CASSDPGQGAREAEAFL.

This chain joins TRBV20-1 and TRBJ1-1; 8 bases map to TRBD1. With V trimmed by 0 bases and J by 5 bases, 11 bases remained unmatched. The length of the CDR3 is 16 residues. The germline V gene encodes CDR1 DFQATT and CDR2 SNEGSKA (reference sequence). CDR3: CSARDRVRGRDTEAFF. The CDR3 DNA reads TGCAGTGCTAGAGATCGCGTCAGGGGGCGCGATACTGAAGCTTTCTTT.

This clonotype occurred many times. The junction shows a germline mismatch at one end, possibly a read error. J is TRBJ2-3 and V is TRBV5-1; 9 bases are a match to TRBD2. Germline lookup yields CDR1 SGHRS and CDR2 YFSETQ. The CDR3 loop spans 13 amino acids. In nucleotides, the CDR3 is TGTGCCAGCAGCTTAGCGGGAGAGGATACGCAGTATTTT. Translation gives CASSLAGEDTQYF.

This clonotype has a handful of counts. This rearrangement joins TRBV3-1 to TRBJ2-7; TRBD2 matches at 7 bases. This CDR3 comprises 14 residues. Germline CDR1 is LGHDT and CDR2 is YNNKEL (reference sequence). With V trimmed by 5 bases and J by 5 bases, 9 bases remained unmatched. The CDR3 loop is CASSMGGSTHEQYF. The CDR3 region has the DNA TGTGCCAGCAGCATGGGCGGGAGTACCCACGAGCAGTACTTC.

This clonotype was seen a handful of times. The CDR3 loop reads CASSQADSSEQYF. The CDR3 coding sequence is TGTGCCAGCAGCCAAGCTGACAGTAGCGAGCAGTACTTC. This rearrangement joins TRBV14 to TRBJ2-7, with D maybe TRBD1 (5 bases). The CDR3 is 13 residues long. V was pared by 1 base and J by 6 bases, with 10 bases between. The germline CDR1 and CDR2 sequences are SGHDN and FVKESK.

The rearrangement joins TRBV6-1 to TRBJ2-7; D is ambiguous. The ends were cut back, 2 bases at V and 4 bases at J, with 9 bases in the middle. Germline CDR1 is MNHNS and CDR2 is SASEGT. The CDR3 length is 13 residues. The CDR3 reads CASSETVRYEQYF. In DNA form, the CDR3 reads TGTGCCAGCAGTGAAACTGTCCGTTACGAGCAGTACTTC.

This sequence joins TRBV28 and TRBJ2-3; tentative D call: TRBD1 (5 bases). CDR3 length equals 16 residues. V lost 5 bases to trimming and J lost 2 bases, with 17 bases between them. Germline V gene data show CDR1 as MDHEN and CDR2 as SYDVKM. The CDR3: CASSGWGGANTDTQYF. In nucleotides, the CDR3 is TGTGCCAGCAGTGGCTGGGGCGGAGCTAACACAGATACGCAGTATTTT. The whole variable domain, filled in from reference TRBV28 and TRBJ2-3, reads DVKVTQSSRYLVKRTGEKVFLECVQDMDHENMFWYRQDPGLGLRLIYFSYDVKMKEKGDIPEGYSVSREKKERFSLILESASTNQTSMYLCASSGWGGANTDTQYFGPGTRLTVL.

This clonotype was observed at least ten times. This chain links TRBV3-1 with TRBJ1-1; D call uncertain. V lost 3 bases and J lost 2, with 10 bases in between. CDR1 is LGHDT, CDR2 YNNKEL, per germline (reference sequence). The CDR3 is 14 residues long. CDR3 region: CASSHTRPNTEAFF. For the CDR3, the DNA is TGTGCCAGCAGCCATACAAGGCCAAACACTGAAGCTTTCTTT.

V usage is TRBV7-3 and J usage is TRBJ2-7, with 10 bases lining up with TRBD1. Per germline, CDR1 SGHTA and CDR2 FQGTGA. The V gene end was trimmed by 2 bases and the J gene end by 5 bases; junction bases not matched to a gene: 6. The CDR3 has 15 amino acids. The CDR3 region is CASSLEGQGIHEQYF. The CDR3, as DNA: TGTGCCAGCAGCTTAGAGGGACAGGGGATCCACGAGCAGTACTTC.